Listed below are T cell receptor beta chains from one sample, sequenced in a study of CD8+ T cells in alopecia areata. The table came from immunoSEQ multiplex PCR; TCRdb's copy has only in-frame clones and leaves some out. The profile shows 100,000 to 130,000 clones, roughly 84% of them singletons. Sequencing was performed on CD8+ T cells sorted from blood, taken at week 24, from a patient treated with tofacitinib. All receptors derive from a human donor with alopecia areata. CDR3s include the opening cysteine and the closing phenylalanine or tryptophan. The order of the fields is V gene, D gene, clone size, J gene, CDR3 protein, CDR3 DNA. A D gene is named only where the DNA matches it firmly. Some rows have no size entry. The others give once, few or many, or a class for an expanded clone.

V: TRBV25-1
D: -
size: few
J: TRBJ2-5
CDR3: CASSEWKGMIQETQYF
DNA: TGTGCCAGCAGTGAATGGAAAGGGATGATCCAAGAGACCCAGTACTTC

V: TRBV5-6
D: -
size: once
J: TRBJ1-5
CDR3: CASSWENFLGPQHF
DNA: TGTGCCAGCAGCTGGGAGAATTTCCTAGGGCCCCAGCATTTT

V: TRBV19
D: -
size: -
J: TRBJ2-7
CDR3: CASSPGWNEQYF
DNA: TGTGCCAGTAGCCCAGGGTGGAACGAGCAGTACTTC

V: TRBV29-1
D: -
size: -
J: TRBJ1-4
CDR3: CSGKRQGELFF
DNA: TGCAGCGGCAAAAGGCAGGGAGAACTGTTTTTT

V: TRBV6-1
D: -
size: -
J: TRBJ2-3
CDR3: CASSESGDISRYTQYF
DNA: TGTGCCAGCAGTGAATCAGGGGATATAAGCAGGTATACGCAGTATTTT

V: TRBV13
D: -
size: -
J: TRBJ2-7
CDR3: CASSVPGQGEDEQYF
DNA: TGTGCCAGCAGTGTACCGGGCCAGGGCGAGGACGAGCAGTACTTC

V: TRBV10-3
D: -
size: -
J: TRBJ1-1
CDR3: CAISESGRGDTEAFF
DNA: TGTGCCATCAGTGAGTCAGGAAGAGGGGACACTGAAGCTTTCTTT

V: TRBV6-4
D: TRBD1
size: -
J: TRBJ2-1
CDR3: CASSGTGGYNEQFF
DNA: TGTGCCAGCAGTGGGACAGGGGGCTACAATGAGCAGTTCTTC

V: TRBV2
D: TRBD2
size: few
J: TRBJ2-1
CDR3: CASSDTSGGNEQFF
DNA: TGTGCCAGCAGTGATACTAGCGGGGGCAATGAGCAGTTCTTC

V: TRBV27
D: TRBD2
size: -
J: TRBJ2-2
CDR3: CASSLGSGGATGELFF
DNA: TGTGCCAGCAGTTTGGGTAGCGGGGGGGCCACCGGGGAGCTGTTTTTT

V: TRBV4-1
D: -
size: -
J: TRBJ1-2
CDR3: CASSHARQLYGYTF
DNA: TGCGCCAGCAGCCACGCTCGACAACTCTATGGCTACACCTTC

V: TRBV5-6
D: -
size: once
J: TRBJ2-7
CDR3: CASSHDGASYEQYF
DNA: TGTGCCAGCAGCCACGACGGAGCCAGCTACGAGCAGTACTTC

V: TRBV9
D: TRBD1
size: -
J: TRBJ1-2
CDR3: CASSPGTVDNYGYTF
DNA: TGTGCCAGCAGCCCCGGGACAGTAGATAACTATGGCTACACCTTC

V: TRBV7-9
D: -
size: -
J: TRBJ2-1
CDR3: CASSLGSSYNEQFF
DNA: TGTGCCAGCAGCTTAGGCAGCTCCTACAATGAGCAGTTCTTC

V: TRBV5-6
D: -
size: -
J: TRBJ2-7
CDR3: CASSINYEQYF
DNA: TGTGCCAGCAGCATCAACTACGAGCAGTACTTC

V: TRBV5-1
D: -
size: few
J: TRBJ2-7
CDR3: CASSLGGSQGHEQYF
DNA: TGCGCCAGCAGCCTTGGGGGCTCCCAGGGGCACGAGCAGTACTTC

V: TRBV4-3
D: -
size: -
J: TRBJ1-2
CDR3: CASSQDFDRGAAGYTF
DNA: TGCGCCAGCAGCCAAGATTTTGACCGGGGGGCCGCGGGCTACACCTTC

V: TRBV5-7
D: TRBD2
size: -
J: TRBJ2-1
CDR3: CASSLWTSGANEQFF
DNA: TGTGCCAGCAGCTTGTGGACTAGCGGTGCCAATGAGCAGTTCTTC

V: TRBV7-9
D: TRBD2
size: -
J: TRBJ2-1
CDR3: CASSLALRGSFEQFF
DNA: TGTGCCAGCAGCTTAGCGCTGCGGGGGAGTTTTGAGCAGTTCTTC

V: TRBV25-1
D: TRBD1
size: -
J: TRBJ2-3
CDR3: CAISNRGKGDTQYF
DNA: TGTGCCATCTCCAACAGGGGAAAAGGGGATACGCAGTATTTT

V: TRBV30
D: TRBD1
size: -
J: TRBJ2-3
CDR3: CAWRRDRGPDTQYF
DNA: TGTGCCTGGAGACGGGACAGGGGTCCAGATACGCAGTATTTT

V: TRBV27
D: TRBD1
size: few
J: TRBJ2-5
CDR3: CASSDREGETQYF
DNA: TGTGCCAGCAGTGACAGGGAAGGAGAGACCCAGTACTTC

V: TRBV7-9
D: TRBD1
size: -
J: TRBJ2-1
CDR3: CASSDPGQDYNEQFF
DNA: TGTGCCAGCAGCGACCCGGGACAGGACTACAATGAGCAGTTCTTC

V: TRBV5-1
D: TRBD2
size: -
J: TRBJ2-1
CDR3: CASSAGTSGEYNEQFF
DNA: TGCGCCAGCAGCGCCGGGACTAGCGGGGAGTACAATGAGCAGTTCTTC

V: TRBV9
D: -
size: -
J: TRBJ2-2
CDR3: CASSVVGGELFF
DNA: TGTGCCAGCAGCGTAGTTGGCGGGGAGCTGTTTTTT

V: TRBV6-5
D: -
size: once
J: TRBJ1-3
CDR3: CASRPTVSGNTIYF
DNA: TGTGCCAGCAGGCCCACCGTATCTGGAAACACCATATATTTT

V: TRBV19
D: TRBD1
size: -
J: TRBJ1-1
CDR3: CASSLGQKNTEAFF
DNA: TGTGCCAGTAGTCTGGGACAGAAGAACACTGAAGCTTTCTTT

V: TRBV29-1
D: -
size: -
J: TRBJ2-7
CDR3: CSVRQGGEQYF
DNA: TGCAGCGTTCGGCAGGGGGGAGAGCAGTACTTC

V: TRBV30
D: -
size: -
J: TRBJ2-3
CDR3: CAWSHLFGGPHFTDTQYF
DNA: TGTGCCTGGAGCCACCTGTTCGGGGGGCCTCATTTCACAGATACGCAGTATTTT

V: TRBV19
D: -
size: -
J: TRBJ1-1
CDR3: CATRRGFGTEAFF
DNA: TGTGCCACGCGGCGGGGGTTTGGCACTGAAGCTTTCTTT

V: TRBV29-1
D: -
size: -
J: TRBJ2-1
CDR3: CSVPTASSYNEQFF
DNA: TGCAGCGTTCCCACGGCCTCCTCCTACAATGAGCAGTTCTTC

V: TRBV7-6
D: TRBD2
size: -
J: TRBJ2-1
CDR3: CASSFSSGGSYNEQFF
DNA: TGTGCCAGCAGCTTCAGCAGCGGGGGGTCCTACAATGAGCAGTTCTTC

V: TRBV5-6
D: -
size: once
J: TRBJ2-3
CDR3: CASSLVGGFLSTDTQYF
DNA: TGTGCCAGCAGCTTGGTGGGGGGCTTCCTAAGCACAGATACGCAGTATTTT

V: TRBV5-6
D: TRBD1
size: -
J: TRBJ2-7
CDR3: CASSLEGQVYGEQYF
DNA: TGTGCCAGCAGCTTGGAAGGACAGGTTTATGGAGAGCAGTACTTC

V: TRBV10-3
D: -
size: -
J: TRBJ2-1
CDR3: CAISEPGVESYNEQFF
DNA: TGTGCCATCAGTGAGCCAGGGGTCGAGTCCTACAATGAGCAGTTCTTC

V: TRBV4-2
D: -
size: -
J: TRBJ1-5
CDR3: CASSQESGVLGPQHF
DNA: TGTGCCAGCAGCCAAGAATCCGGGGTGCTGGGGCCCCAGCATTTT

V: TRBV29-1
D: -
size: -
J: TRBJ2-1
CDR3: CSVPWTEYNEQFF
DNA: TGCAGCGTTCCCTGGACAGAATACAATGAGCAGTTCTTC

V: TRBV4-2
D: -
size: -
J: TRBJ2-7
CDR3: CASSQGGNQQYF
DNA: TGTGCCAGCAGCCAAGGGGGAAACCAGCAGTACTTC

V: TRBV28
D: -
size: -
J: TRBJ1-5
CDR3: CASGLYSNQPQHF
DNA: TGTGCCAGTGGGTTATATAGCAATCAGCCCCAGCATTTT

V: TRBV27
D: -
size: -
J: TRBJ1-2
CDR3: CASSLQAANYGYTF
DNA: TGTGCCAGCAGTTTACAGGCAGCAAACTATGGCTACACCTTC

V: TRBV6-5
D: TRBD2
size: -
J: TRBJ2-5
CDR3: CASRVGLAGETQYF
DNA: TGTGCCAGCAGGGTTGGACTAGCGGGAGAGACCCAGTACTTC

V: TRBV19
D: -
size: few
J: TRBJ1-5
CDR3: CASSIGWTGNQPQHF
DNA: TGTGCCAGTAGTATAGGCTGGACGGGAAATCAGCCCCAGCATTTT

V: TRBV29-1
D: -
size: -
J: TRBJ1-2
CDR3: CSVEAGDSGYTF
DNA: TGCAGCGTTGAGGCCGGGGATAGTGGCTACACCTTC

V: TRBV5-1
D: -
size: once
J: TRBJ2-7
CDR3: CANSLGEVTYEQYF
DNA: TGCGCCAACAGCTTAGGGGAAGTGACCTACGAGCAGTACTTC

V: TRBV2
D: -
size: -
J: TRBJ2-1
CDR3: CASSGEGGAYNEQFF
DNA: TGTGCCAGCAGTGGTGAGGGGGGGGCCTACAATGAGCAGTTCTTC

V: TRBV5-5
D: -
size: -
J: TRBJ1-4
CDR3: CASSLVVGRLFF
DNA: TGTGCCAGCAGCTTGGTTGTGGGAAGACTGTTTTTT

V: TRBV7-6
D: -
size: -
J: TRBJ1-6
CDR3: CASSLEEGGINSPLHF
DNA: TGTGCCAGCAGCTTAGAGGAGGGAGGGATTAATTCACCCCTCCACTTT

V: TRBV18
D: -
size: -
J: TRBJ2-1
CDR3: CASSPPKERTYNEQFF
DNA: TGTGCCAGCTCACCACCCAAAGAGAGGACCTACAATGAGCAGTTCTTC

V: TRBV4-1
D: -
size: -
J: TRBJ1-1
CDR3: CASSRKGDTEAFF
DNA: TGCGCCAGCAGCCGCAAAGGGGACACTGAAGCTTTCTTT

V: TRBV29-1
D: -
size: -
J: TRBJ2-2
CDR3: CSVEVYGMGTGELFF
DNA: TGCAGCGTTGAAGTATACGGGATGGGCACCGGGGAGCTGTTTTTT

V: TRBV15
D: -
size: -
J: TRBJ2-3
CDR3: CATNSGPGDTQYF
DNA: TGTGCCACCAACTCGGGCCCCGGAGATACGCAGTATTTT

V: TRBV19
D: -
size: few
J: TRBJ2-2
CDR3: CASSISGTGTGELFF
DNA: TGTGCCAGTAGTATTTCGGGGACGGGCACCGGGGAGCTGTTTTTT

V: TRBV7-9
D: TRBD2
size: -
J: TRBJ2-3
CDR3: CASSLVAGGSTDTQYF
DNA: TGTGCCAGCAGCTTAGTAGCGGGGGGAAGCACAGATACGCAGTATTTT

V: TRBV4-2
D: -
size: -
J: TRBJ2-1
CDR3: CASSQTYNEQFF
DNA: TGTGCCAGCAGCCAGACCTACAATGAGCAGTTCTTC

V: TRBV6-6
D: -
size: -
J: TRBJ1-5
CDR3: CASSWQNNQPQHF
DNA: TGTGCCAGCTCATGGCAGAACAATCAGCCCCAGCATTTT

V: TRBV7-2
D: -
size: -
J: TRBJ2-3
CDR3: CASSPPSTDTQYF
DNA: TGTGCCAGCAGCCCCCCTAGCACAGATACGCAGTATTTT

V: TRBV29-1
D: -
size: -
J: TRBJ1-1
CDR3: CSVGMNTEAFF
DNA: TGCAGCGTCGGGATGAACACTGAAGCTTTCTTT

V: TRBV29-1
D: -
size: -
J: TRBJ2-5
CDR3: CSVEDAAGTLQETQYF
DNA: TGCAGCGTTGAAGATGCCGCCGGGACTTTACAAGAGACCCAGTACTTC

V: TRBV4-1
D: -
size: once
J: TRBJ1-4
CDR3: CASSQGSQSTNEKLFF
DNA: TGCGCCAGCAGCCAAGGCAGCCAGTCAACTAATGAAAAACTGTTTTTT